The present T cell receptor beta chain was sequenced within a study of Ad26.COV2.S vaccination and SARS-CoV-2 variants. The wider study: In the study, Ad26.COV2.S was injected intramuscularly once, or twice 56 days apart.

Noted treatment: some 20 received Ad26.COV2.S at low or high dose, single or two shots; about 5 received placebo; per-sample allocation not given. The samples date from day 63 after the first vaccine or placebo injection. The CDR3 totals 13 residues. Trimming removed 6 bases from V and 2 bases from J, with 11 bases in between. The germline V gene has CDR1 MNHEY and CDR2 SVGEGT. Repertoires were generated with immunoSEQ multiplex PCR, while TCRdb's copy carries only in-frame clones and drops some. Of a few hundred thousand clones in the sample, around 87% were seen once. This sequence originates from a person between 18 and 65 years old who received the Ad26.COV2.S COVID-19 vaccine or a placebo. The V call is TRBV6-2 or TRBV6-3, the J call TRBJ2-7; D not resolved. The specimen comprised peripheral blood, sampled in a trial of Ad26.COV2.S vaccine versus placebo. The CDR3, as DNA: TGTGCCAGCAGCCGGCAAAGTACCTACGAGCAGTACTTC. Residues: CASSRQSTYEQYF.